The next 13 T cell receptor beta chains were all read from a single sample in a study of T cell responses to AZD1222 COVID-19 vaccine (dated by TCRdb to the early 2020s). Reading the label with the study, this specimen's time point is: baseline before first vaccination. The library was produced with the immunoSEQ multiplex PCR assay. TCRdb limited this immuneACCESS table to in-frame rearrangements with V and J called. A share of clones is missing; checked studies link under half to unresolved V genes, and the rest is unexplained. This sample has just over 80,000 clones in its table, and about nine tenths of those were observed once. The ten largest clones capture 5.7% of the sample. Here the sequenced sample was peripheral blood, taken on day 0 of AZD1222 vaccination. These receptors came from an adult in good health.

This chain connects TRBV21-1 to TRBJ1-2; TRBD1, the D gene given by the table, was not confirmed from the DNA. TRBV21-1 is a recognized pseudogene. This CDR3 comprises 22 residues. The CDR3 spells CASSKAVGTDSKGRGSNYGYTF. For the CDR3, the DNA is TGTGCCAGCAGCAAAGCAGTGGGGACAGATAGTAAGGGAAGGGGGTCTAACTATGGCTACACCTTC.

The V and J genes are TRBV19 and TRBJ1-2; D remains unclear. Trimming stripped 7 bases from V and 2 bases from J, with 5 bases between. This CDR3 comprises 11 residues. Germline CDR1 reads LNHDA; CDR2 reads SQIVND (reference sequence). CDR3 amino acids: CASNGNYGYTF. The DNA of the CDR3 is TGTGCCAGTAATGGAAACTATGGCTACACCTTC.

V is TRBV30 and J is TRBJ1-5, with D tentatively TRBD1 (5 bases). The CDR3 has 14 amino acids. Trimming stripped 0 bases from V and 5 bases from J, with 11 bases between. From germline, CDR1 is GTSNPN and CDR2 SVGIG (reference sequence). The CDR3 loop reads CAWSVSPGDQPQHF. The DNA for the CDR3 is TGTGCCTGGAGTGTATCACCGGGGGATCAGCCCCAGCATTTT.

This clone was detected once. The rearrangement links TRBV5-1 to TRBJ1-5; TRBD1 matches at 8 bases. The CDR3 is 17 amino acids. Trimming cost V 0 bases and J 0 bases; bases outside gene matches: 5. Per germline, CDR1 SGHRS and CDR2 YFSETQ. This chain's CDR3 is CASSLDGTGDSNQPQHF. The CDR3 DNA is TGCGCCAGCAGCTTGGACGGGACAGGCGATAGCAATCAGCCCCAGCATTTT.

The chain has TRBV29-1 and TRBJ1-1, with D tentatively TRBD1 (5 bases). CDR1 is SQVTM, CDR2 ANQGSEA, per germline. The CDR3 contains 11 residues. V was clipped by 6 bases and J by 4 bases, with 9 bases between them. CDR3 bases: TGCAGCGTCCGACAGAGCACTGAAGCTTTCTTT. The encoded protein is CSVRQSTEAFF.

The J gene is TRBJ1-1, the V gene TRBV5-1, with D possibly matching TRBD1 (5 bases). Germline-derived CDR1 and CDR2 are SGHRS and YFSETQ. The V end lost 0 bases, the J end lost 4 bases, and 10 bases lay between the germline ends. The CDR3 is 14 residues long. The CDR3 here is CASSLGREGTEAFF. The DNA for the CDR3 is TGCGCCAGCAGCTTGGGCAGGGAGGGCACTGAAGCTTTCTTT.

In its sample, this clone was seen a few times. V gene TRBV5-1 combines with J gene TRBJ1-2, with D tentatively TRBD1 (6 bases). V lost 0 bases to trimming and J lost 8 bases, with 11 bases between them. Germline values: CDR1 SGHRS, CDR2 YFSETQ. There are 13 residues in the CDR3. CDR3 amino acids: CASSLGTVGGYTF. The CDR3 coding sequence is TGCGCCAGCAGCTTGGGGACAGTTGGGGGCTACACCTTC.

This clone occurred a few times. The rearrangement joins TRBV3-1 (or the pseudogene TRBV3-2) to TRBJ2-7; 9 bases map to TRBD1. J lost 5 bases, V lost 4 bases, and 6 bases had no gene match. This CDR3 spans 14 amino acids. In germline, CDR1 is LGHDT, CDR2 YNNKEL (reference sequence). The CDR3 coding sequence is TGTGCCAGCAGCCCCTGGACAGGGGACCACGAGCAGTACTTC. Translation gives CASSPWTGDHEQYF.

The chain uses TRBV7-9 and TRBJ1-2; perhaps TRBD1 as D (5 bases). The germline V gene has CDR1 SEHNR and CDR2 FQNEAQ (reference sequence). This CDR3 is 16 amino acids long. V was pared by 2 bases and J by 4 bases, with 17 bases between. The CDR3: CASSLPEGRRGYGYTF. As DNA, the CDR3 is TGTGCCAGCAGCTTACCCGAGGGAAGAAGGGGCTATGGCTACACCTTC.

The gene calls are TRBV28 and TRBJ1-4; 7 bases line up with TRBD1. V shed 8 bases and J 4 bases; nucleotides not matched to a gene: 4. The germline V gene encodes CDR1 MDHEN and CDR2 SYDVKM. There are 13 residues in the CDR3. The DNA for the CDR3 is TGTGCCAGCCGGGACAGTCGTAATGAAAAACTGTTTTTT. It codes for CASRDSRNEKLFF.

The J gene is TRBJ2-2, the V gene TRBV6-1, with a tentative D call TRBD1 (7 bases). This CDR3 region has 18 residues. CDR1 and CDR2 from the germline V gene are MNHNS and SASEGT. The V end was cut by 0 bases, the J end by 3 bases, with 17 bases between. The CDR3 nucleotides read TGTGCCAGCAGTGAAGCGCGAATGGGCAGGGGGGACACCGGGGAGCTGTTTTTT. This gives the protein CASSEARMGRGDTGELFF.

A word on this clone: The conserved phenylalanine or tryptophan normally closing the CDR3 is absent here, so this likely arose from a read error. The limits of the CDR3 on the DNA are not certain, so only TCRdb's listed CDR3 is given. The chain has TRBV27 and TRBJ1-1. Looked up from germline, CDR1 is MNHEY and CDR2 is SMNVEV (reference sequence). Inclusive of both ends, the CDR3 amounts to 14 amino acids. The CDR3 here is CASSLVGKGPREHI.

V and J are TRBV21-1 and TRBJ1-2; the D segment call TRBD1 is taken from the table without a DNA check. TRBV21-1 is a documented pseudogene. The CDR3 length is 18 residues. DNA for the CDR3: TGTGCCAGCAGCAAAGAGAAGTTCCGACAGCCCCCTAACTATGGCTACACCTTC. Translated: CASSKEKFRQPPNYGYTF.